This TCR beta chain was retrieved from a study of cytomegalovirus exposure and HLA in healthy donors. Study information: There were 100 million to 130 million unique TCR beta sequences, drawn from 150 million to 200 million T cells, in an earlier analysis. Whole-study findings and limits: The availability of immune exposure information extended only to CMV serostatus.

Use of 60 Vbeta and 13 Jbeta primers characterized the PCR. Here immunoSEQ multiplex PCR was the method, and the copy in TCRdb shows in-frame clones only, minus some. Of over 55,000 clones listed, roughly 64% are singletons. Germline V CDR1 and CDR2: KGHSH, LQKENI. The CDR3 contains 15 residues. V lost 0 bases and J 1 base, leaving 9 bases between the germline ends. Regarding this clone: Its antigen is currently unknown.

This TCR was sampled from a man between 35 and 55 years old in good health and CMV-seropositive. Sequencing input: PBMCs. The rearrangement links TRBV18 to TRBJ1-1; a weak D match, TRBD1 (5 bases). The CDR3 DNA is TGTGCCAGCTCACCACCGGCAGGACAGAACACTGAAGCTTTCTTT. Its protein product is CASSPPAGQNTEAFF.